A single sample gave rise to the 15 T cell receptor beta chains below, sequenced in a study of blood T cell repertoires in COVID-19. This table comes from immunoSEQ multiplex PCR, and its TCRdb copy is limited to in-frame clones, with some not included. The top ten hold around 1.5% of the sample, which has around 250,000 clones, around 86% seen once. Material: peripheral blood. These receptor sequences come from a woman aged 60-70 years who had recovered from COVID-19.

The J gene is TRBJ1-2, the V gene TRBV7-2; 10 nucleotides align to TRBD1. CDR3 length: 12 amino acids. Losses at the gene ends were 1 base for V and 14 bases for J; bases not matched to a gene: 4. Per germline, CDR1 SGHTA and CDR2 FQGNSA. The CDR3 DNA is TGTGCCAGCAGCTTAGGGGACAGGGGATGTACCTTC. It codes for CASSLGDRGCTF.

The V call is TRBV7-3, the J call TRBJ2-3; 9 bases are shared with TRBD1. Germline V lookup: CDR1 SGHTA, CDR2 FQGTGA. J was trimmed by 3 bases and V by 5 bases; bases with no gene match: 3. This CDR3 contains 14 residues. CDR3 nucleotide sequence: TGTGCCAGCAGCCTCGGGACAGGGACAGATACGCAGTATTTT. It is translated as CASSLGTGTDTQYF. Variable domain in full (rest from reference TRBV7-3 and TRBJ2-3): GAGVSQTPSNKVTEKGKYVELRCDPISGHTALYWYRQSLGQGPEFLIYFQGTGAADDSGLPNDRFFAVRPEGSVSTLKIQRTERGDSAVYLCASSLGTGTDTQYFGPGTRLTVL.

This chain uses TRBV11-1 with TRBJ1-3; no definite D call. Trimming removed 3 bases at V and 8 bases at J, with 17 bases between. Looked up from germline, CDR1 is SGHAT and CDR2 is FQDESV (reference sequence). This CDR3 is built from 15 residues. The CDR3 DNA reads TGTGCCAGCAGCTTGGGAGCCGGGAATAGCTACACCATATATTTT. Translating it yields CASSLGAGNSYTIYF.

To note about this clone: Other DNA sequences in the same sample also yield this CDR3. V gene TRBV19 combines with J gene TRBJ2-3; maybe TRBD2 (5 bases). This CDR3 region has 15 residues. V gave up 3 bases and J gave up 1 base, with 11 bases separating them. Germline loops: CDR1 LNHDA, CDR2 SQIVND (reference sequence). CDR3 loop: CASSITSGGTDTQYF. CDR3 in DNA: TGTGCCAGTAGTATTACTTCCGGGGGCACAGATACGCAGTATTTT. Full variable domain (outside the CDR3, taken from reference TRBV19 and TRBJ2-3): DGGITQSPKYLFRKEGQNVTLSCEQNLNHDAMYWYRQDPGQGLRLIYYSQIVNDFQKGDIAEGYSVSREKKESFPLTVTSAQKNPTAFYLCASSITSGGTDTQYFGPGTRLTVL.

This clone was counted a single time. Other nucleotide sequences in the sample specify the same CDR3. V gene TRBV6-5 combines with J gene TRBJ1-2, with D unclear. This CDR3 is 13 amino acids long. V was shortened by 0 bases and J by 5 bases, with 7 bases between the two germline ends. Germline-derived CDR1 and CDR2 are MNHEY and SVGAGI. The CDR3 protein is CASSYSRSYGYTF. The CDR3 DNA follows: TGTGCCAGCAGTTACTCACGGTCGTATGGCTACACCTTC.

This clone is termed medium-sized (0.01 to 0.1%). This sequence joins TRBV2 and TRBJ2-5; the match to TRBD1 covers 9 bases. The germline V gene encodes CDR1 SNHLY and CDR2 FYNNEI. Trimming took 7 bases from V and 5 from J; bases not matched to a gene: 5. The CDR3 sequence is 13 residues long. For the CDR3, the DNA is TGTGCCAGCAACACAGGGGGCCTGGAGACCCAGTACTTC. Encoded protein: CASNTGGLETQYF.

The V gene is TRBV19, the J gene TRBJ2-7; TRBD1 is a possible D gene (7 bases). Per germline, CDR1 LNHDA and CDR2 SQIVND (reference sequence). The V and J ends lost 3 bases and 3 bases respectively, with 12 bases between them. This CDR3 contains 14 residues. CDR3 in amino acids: CASSIQGGLYEQYF. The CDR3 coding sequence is TGTGCCAGTAGTATTCAGGGGGGCCTCTACGAGCAGTACTTC.

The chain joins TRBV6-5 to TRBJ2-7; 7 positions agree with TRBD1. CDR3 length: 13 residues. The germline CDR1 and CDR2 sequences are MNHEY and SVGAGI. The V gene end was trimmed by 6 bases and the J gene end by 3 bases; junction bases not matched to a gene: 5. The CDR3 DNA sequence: TGTGCCAGCAGAACAGGGGTCGACTACGAGCAGTACTTC. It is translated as CASRTGVDYEQYF.

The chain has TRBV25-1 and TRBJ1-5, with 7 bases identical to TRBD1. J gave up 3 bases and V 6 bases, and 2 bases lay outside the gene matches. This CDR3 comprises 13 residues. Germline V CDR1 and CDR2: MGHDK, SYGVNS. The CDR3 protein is CASRGTDNQPQHF. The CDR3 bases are TGTGCCAGCAGAGGGACAGACAATCAGCCCCAGCATTTT. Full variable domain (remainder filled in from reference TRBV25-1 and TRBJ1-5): EADIYQTPRYLVIGTGKKITLECSQTMGHDKMYWYQQDPGMELHLIHYSYGVNSTEKGDLSSESTVSRIRTEHFPLTLESARPSHTSQYLCASRGTDNQPQHFGDGTRLSIL.

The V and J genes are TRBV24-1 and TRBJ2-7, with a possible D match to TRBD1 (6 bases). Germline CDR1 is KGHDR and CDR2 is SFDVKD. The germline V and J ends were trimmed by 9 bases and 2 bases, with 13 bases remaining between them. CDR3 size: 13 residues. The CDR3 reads CATSRGGTYEQYF. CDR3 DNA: TGTGCCACCTCCAGAGGGGGAACCTACGAGCAGTACTTC.

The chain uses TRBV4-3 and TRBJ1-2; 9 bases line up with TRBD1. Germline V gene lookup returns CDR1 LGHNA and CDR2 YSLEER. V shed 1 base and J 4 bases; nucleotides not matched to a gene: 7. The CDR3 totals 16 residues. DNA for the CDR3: TGCGCCAGCAGCCAAGGGACAGGGGTGAGTCTCTATGGCTACACCTTC. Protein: CASSQGTGVSLYGYTF.

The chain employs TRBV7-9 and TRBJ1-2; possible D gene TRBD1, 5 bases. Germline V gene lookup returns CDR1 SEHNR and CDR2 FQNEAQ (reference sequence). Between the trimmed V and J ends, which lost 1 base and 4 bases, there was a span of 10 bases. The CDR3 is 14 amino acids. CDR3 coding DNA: TGTGCCAGCAGCTTAGAAGGGGCCCTCTATGGCTACACCTTC. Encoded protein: CASSLEGALYGYTF.

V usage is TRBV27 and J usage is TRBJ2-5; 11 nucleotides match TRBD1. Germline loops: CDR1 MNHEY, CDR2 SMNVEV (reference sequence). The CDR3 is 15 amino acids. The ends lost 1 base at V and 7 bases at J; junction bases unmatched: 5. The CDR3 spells CASSLWDRGFGTQYF. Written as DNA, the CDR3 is TGTGCCAGCAGTTTATGGGACAGGGGGTTTGGGACCCAGTACTTC.

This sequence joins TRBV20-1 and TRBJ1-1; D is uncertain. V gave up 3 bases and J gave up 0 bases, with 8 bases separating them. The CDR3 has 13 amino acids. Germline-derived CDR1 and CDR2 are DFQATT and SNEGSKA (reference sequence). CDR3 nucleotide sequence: TGCAGTGCTAGTCGAGGATTGAACACTGAAGCTTTCTTT. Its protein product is CSASRGLNTEAFF.

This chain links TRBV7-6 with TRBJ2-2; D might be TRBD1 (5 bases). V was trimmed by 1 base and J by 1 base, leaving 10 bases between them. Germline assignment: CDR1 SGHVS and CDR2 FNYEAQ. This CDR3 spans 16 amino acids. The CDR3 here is CASSLGRRENTGELFF. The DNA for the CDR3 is TGTGCCAGCAGCTTAGGTCGCAGGGAGAACACCGGGGAGCTGTTTTTT.